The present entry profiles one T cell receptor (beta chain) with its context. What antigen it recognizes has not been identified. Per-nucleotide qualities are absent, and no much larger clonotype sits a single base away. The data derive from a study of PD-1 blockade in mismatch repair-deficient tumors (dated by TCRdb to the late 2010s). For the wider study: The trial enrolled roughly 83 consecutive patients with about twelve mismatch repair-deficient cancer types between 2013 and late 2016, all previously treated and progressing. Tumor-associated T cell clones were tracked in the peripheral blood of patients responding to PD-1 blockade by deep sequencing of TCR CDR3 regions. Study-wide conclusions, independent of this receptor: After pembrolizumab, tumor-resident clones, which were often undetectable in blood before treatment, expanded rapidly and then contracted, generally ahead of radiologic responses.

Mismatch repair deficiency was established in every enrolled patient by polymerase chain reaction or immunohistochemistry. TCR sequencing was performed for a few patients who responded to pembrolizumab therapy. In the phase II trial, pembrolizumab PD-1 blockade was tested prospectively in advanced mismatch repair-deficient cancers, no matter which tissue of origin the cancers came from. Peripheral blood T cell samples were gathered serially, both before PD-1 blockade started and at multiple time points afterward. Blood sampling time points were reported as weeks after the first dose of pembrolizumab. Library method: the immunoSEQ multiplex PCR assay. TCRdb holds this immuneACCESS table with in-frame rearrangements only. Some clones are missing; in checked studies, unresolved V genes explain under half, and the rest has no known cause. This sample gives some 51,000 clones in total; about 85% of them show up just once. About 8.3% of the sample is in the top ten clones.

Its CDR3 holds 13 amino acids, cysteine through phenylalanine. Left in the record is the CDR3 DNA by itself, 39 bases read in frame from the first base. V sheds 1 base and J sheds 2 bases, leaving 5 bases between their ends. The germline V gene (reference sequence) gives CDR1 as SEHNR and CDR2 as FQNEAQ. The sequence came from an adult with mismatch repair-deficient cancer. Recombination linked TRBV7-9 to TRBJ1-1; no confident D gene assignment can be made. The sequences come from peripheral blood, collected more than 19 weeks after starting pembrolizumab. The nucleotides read TGTGCCAGCAGCTTAGGCCAAAACACTGAAGCTTTCTTT. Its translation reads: CASSLGQNTEAFF.